One sample yielded the 22 T cell receptor beta chains listed below, sequenced in a study of T cells in Graves' hyperthyroidism and ophthalmopathy. Amplification of TCR beta CDR3 regions used RNA as the template. First-round RT-PCR with HTBI primers amplified the TCR CDR3 region. Via MiXCR, TCRdb re-called the multiplex PCR reads, giving one row per CDR3 protein. The data contain around 580,000 distinct CDR3 sequences, 16% of them singletons. The sequenced sample consisted of blood. These receptors were obtained from a woman aged 18-29 years with Graves' hyperthyroidism.

The genes are TRBV6-1 and TRBJ1-6; D is possibly TRBD1 (6 bases). CDR1 and CDR2 from the germline V gene are MNHNS and SASEGT. CDR3 length: 16 amino acids. Trimming pared 8 bases from V and 0 bases from J, leaving 14 bases between. The CDR3 sequence is CASGTYPSSYNSPLHF. In nucleotides, the CDR3 is TGTGCCAGCGGGACATATCCGAGCTCCTATAATTCACCCCTCCACTTT.

The chain couples TRBV10-1 to TRBJ2-2, with D perhaps TRBD2 (6 bases). Trimming took off 7 bases at V and 5 bases at J, with 8 bases between the two ends. The germline V gene has CDR1 WNHNN and CDR2 SYGVQD (reference sequence). The CDR3 runs 12 residues. CDR3 protein: CASMGGTGELFF. For the CDR3, the DNA is TGCGCCAGCATGGGAGGTACCGGGGAGCTGTTTTTT.

This clonotype appeared many times. The chain uses TRBV7-2 and TRBJ2-5, with TRBD1 as a possible D gene (7 bases). V lost 5 bases to trimming and J lost 5 bases, with 15 bases between them. Germline V gene data show CDR1 as SGHTA and CDR2 as FQGNSA. The CDR3 covers 14 residues. In DNA form, the CDR3 reads TGTGCCAGCAGCCGTTCGGCAGGGGGGGAGACCCAGTACTTC. This codes for CASSRSAGGETQYF.

This clonotype was seen a single time. This may be a read error: a much more frequent sequence differs by one nucleotide. The chain links TRBV20-1 to TRBJ2-3, with 9 bases that match TRBD2. The length of the CDR3 is 14 residues. Germline V CDR1 and CDR2: DFQATT, SNEGSKA (reference sequence). CDR3: CSARPAGGKDAQYF. In DNA form, the CDR3 reads TGCAGTGCTAGACCAGCGGGAGGCAAAGATGCGCAGTATTTT.

This clonotype has more than one count but fewer than ten. V and J are TRBV24-1 and TRBJ1-6, with 7 bases fitting TRBD1. After removal of 2 bases from V and 3 bases from J, the junction contained 3 bases not matched to a gene. Germline V gives CDR1 KGHDR, CDR2 SFDVKD. CDR3 length: 16 amino acids. CDR3 sequence (DNA): TGTGCCACCAGTGATTCCAGACAGGGCTATAATTCACCCCTCCACTTT. This sequence encodes CATSDSRQGYNSPLHF.

This rearrangement joins TRBV20-1 to TRBJ1-1; 9 bases line up with TRBD1. The ends lost 5 bases at V and 6 bases at J; junction bases unmatched: 4. This CDR3 spans 12 amino acids. Germline CDR1 is DFQATT and CDR2 is SNEGSKA (reference sequence). CDR3 sequence: CSAYRGLAEAFF. The CDR3 nucleotides read TGCAGTGCTTACAGGGGGCTCGCTGAAGCTTTCTTT.

Ten or more counts support this clonotype. V and J are TRBV7-9 and TRBJ2-6; D is unresolved. V shed 1 base and J shed 0 bases, with 10 bases lying between them. Germline CDR1 reads SEHNR; CDR2 reads FQNEAQ (reference sequence). CDR3 length equals 17 residues. The DNA of the CDR3 is TGTGCCAGCAGCTTAGATGGATGGGACTCTGGGGCCAACGTCCTGACTTTC. Amino acids: CASSLDGWDSGANVLTF.

The chain recombines TRBV19 with TRBJ2-1; 10 bases match TRBD2. The CDR3 extends over 19 amino acids. The germline V gene has CDR1 LNHDA and CDR2 SQIVND (reference sequence). V gave up 9 bases and J gave up 6 bases; unmatched junction bases: 23. The CDR3 region is CASQLGGRGGLAGANEQFF. The CDR3 nucleotides read TGTGCCAGCCAGTTGGGGGGTAGGGGTGGGCTAGCGGGAGCCAATGAGCAGTTCTTC.

This clonotype was counted many times. The chain uses TRBV11-2 and TRBJ1-2; 12 bases line up with TRBD1. With V trimmed by 5 bases and J by 1 base, 8 bases remained unmatched. From germline, CDR1 is SGHAT and CDR2 FQNNGV. CDR3 length equals 17 residues. CDR3 sequence reads: CASSPGTGGKGNYGYTF. CDR3 DNA: TGTGCCAGCAGCCCCGGGACAGGGGGCAAGGGTAACTATGGCTACACCTTC.

This chain joins TRBV2 and TRBJ2-2; 8 positions agree with TRBD2. The V gene end was trimmed by 7 bases and the J gene end by 3 bases; junction bases not matched to a gene: 10. The CDR3 is 16 amino acids. The V gene's germline CDR1 is SNHLY and CDR2 FYNNEI. The CDR3 is CASIYRGLADTGELFF. The CDR3 region has the DNA TGTGCCAGCATTTACCGTGGACTAGCAGACACCGGGGAGCTGTTTTTT.

In its sample, this clonotype was seen many times. CDR3 sequence (DNA): TGCAGTGCTTTACCTGGACTAGCGGATAATGAGCAGTTCTTC. Its protein product is CSALPGLADNEQFF. The chain uses TRBV20-1 and TRBJ2-1, with 10 positions matching TRBD2. Germline CDR1 DFQATT, CDR2 SNEGSKA (reference sequence). CDR3 length: 14 residues. The V gene end was trimmed by 5 bases and the J gene end by 7 bases; junction bases not matched to a gene: 8.

This clonotype has a count of ten or more. The V call is TRBV7-9, the J call TRBJ2-5; the D gene is possibly TRBD2 (6 bases). V gave up 1 base and J gave up 5 bases, with 8 bases separating them. Germline V CDR1 and CDR2: SEHNR, FQNEAQ (reference sequence). The CDR3 contains 13 residues. Written as DNA, the CDR3 is TGTGCCAGCAGCTTAGTTAGCGGCGAGACCCAGTACTTC. It specifies CASSLVSGETQYF. Using reference TRBV7-9 and TRBJ2-5 for the parts outside the CDR3, the full variable domain is DTGVSQNPRHKITKRGQNVTFRCDPISEHNRLYWYRQTLGQGPEFLTYFQNEAQLEKSRLLSDRFSAERPKGSFSTLEIQRTEQGDSAMYLCASSLVSGETQYFGPGTRLLVL.

Many counts were recorded for this clonotype. The chain joins TRBV7-2 to TRBJ1-2, with D uncertain. Germline V lookup: CDR1 SGHTA, CDR2 FQGNSA. V lost 3 bases to trimming and J lost 7 bases, with 15 bases between them. The CDR3 spans 14 residues. CDR3 DNA sequence: TGTGCCAGCAGCTTTCGGACGGATCCGGCTGGCTACACCTTC. Its translation: CASSFRTDPAGYTF.

This clonotype was seen only a few times. V and J are TRBV5-1 and TRBJ2-1; D is unresolved. Germline V gives CDR1 SGHRS, CDR2 YFSETQ. V lost 0 bases and J lost 6, with 10 bases in between. The CDR3 has 14 amino acids. The CDR3 bases are TGCGCCAGCAGCTTGGCCTCCCTTAGCAATGAGCAGTTCTTC. This sequence encodes CASSLASLSNEQFF.

The rearrangement links TRBV28 to TRBJ2-7; 8 bases agree with TRBD2. Germline trimming cut 5 bases from V and 8 bases from J; bases unmatched to any gene: 14. The CDR3 covers 15 residues. Germline V gives CDR1 MDHEN, CDR2 SYDVKM. The CDR3: CASSTGAGLGIKQYF. The CDR3 region has the DNA TGTGCCAGCAGTACGGGGGCGGGACTAGGTATAAAGCAGTACTTC.

This clonotype has ten or more counts. The chain recombines TRBV11-2 with TRBJ1-1; possibly TRBD1 for D (5 bases). CDR3 length equals 13 residues. CDR1 and CDR2 (germline): SGHAT, FQNNGV. Deletions cut 2 bases from V and 10 bases from J, with 14 bases between. The CDR3 here is CASSLWNRYGAFF. CDR3 DNA: TGTGCCAGCAGCTTATGGAACAGGTATGGAGCTTTCTTT. The complete variable domain, with remaining parts taken from reference TRBV11-2 and TRBJ1-1, reads EAGVAQSPRYKIIEKRQSVAFWCNPISGHATLYWYQQILGQGPKLLIQFQNNGVVDDSQLPKDRFSAERLKGVDSTLKIQPAKLEDSAVYLCASSLWNRYGAFFGQGTRLTVV.

The chain combines TRBV7-9 with TRBJ1-2; tentative D call: TRBD1 (5 bases). Looked up from germline, CDR1 is SEHNR and CDR2 is FQNEAQ (reference sequence). The V end lost 5 bases, the J end lost 8 bases, and 15 bases lay between the germline ends. The CDR3 has 13 amino acids. The CDR3 nucleotides read TGTGCCAGCAGCGGGGGTTTGGCCCACGGCTACACCTTC. Its translation: CASSGGLAHGYTF.

V and J are TRBV19 and TRBJ1-2; a possible D gene is TRBD1 (6 bases). CDR1 is LNHDA and CDR2 is SQIVND in the germline V gene (reference sequence). The CDR3 is made up of 15 amino acids. The V gene lost 8 bases and the J gene lost 6 bases, with 22 bases spanning the gap. The CDR3 nucleotides read TGTGCCAGTTGCTGGTCGGGGGGGGGGCGCGATGGCTACACCTTC. Amino acids: CASCWSGGGRDGYTF.

This clonotype was detected only once. The rearrangement joins TRBV6-1 to TRBJ2-3; 9 bases map to TRBD2. Germline V CDR1 and CDR2: MNHNS, SASEGT. The CDR3 has 14 amino acids. V shed 8 bases and J 2 bases; nucleotides not matched to a gene: 5. This chain's CDR3 is CASRLAGYTDTQYF. The CDR3 DNA sequence: TGTGCCAGCCGTCTAGCGGGGTACACAGATACGCAGTATTTT.

The sample holds many counts of this clonotype. This chain joins TRBV20-1 and TRBJ2-1; perhaps TRBD2 as D (5 bases). The CDR3 is 13 residues long. V was clipped by 5 bases and J by 3 bases, with 11 bases between them. Germline V gene lookup returns CDR1 DFQATT and CDR2 SNEGSKA (reference sequence). Written as DNA, the CDR3 is TGCAGTGCTCCATCAGGAGGCTACAATGAGCAGTTCTTC. Protein sequence: CSAPSGGYNEQFF.

The table lists this clonotype with many counts. The chain uses TRBV7-2 and TRBJ1-2; D possibly corresponds to TRBD1 (6 bases). In germline, CDR1 is SGHTA, CDR2 FQGNSA. Trimming pared 6 bases from V and 6 bases from J, leaving 14 bases between. The CDR3 extends over 13 amino acids. CDR3 bases: TGTGCCAGCAGGGAAACAGGGATACATGGCTACACCTTC. Residues: CASRETGIHGYTF. Supplemented by reference TRBV7-2 and TRBJ1-2, the full variable domain reads GAGVSQSPSNKVTEKGKDVELRCDPISGHTALYWYRQSLGQGLEFLIYFQGNSAPDKSGLPSDRFSAERTGGSVSTLTIQRTQQEDSAVYLCASRETGIHGYTFGSGTRLTVV.

The chain is built from TRBV12-3 or TRBV12-4 and TRBJ2-5, with a possible D match to TRBD1 (5 bases). Trimming took 2 bases from V and 5 from J, leaving 21 bases between them. This CDR3 is 17 amino acids long. Here the CDR3 reads CASSLRVGEGAAETQYF. CDR3 in DNA: TGTGCCAGCAGTTTAAGAGTAGGGGAAGGGGCGGCCGAGACCCAGTACTTC.